The 20 T cell receptor beta chains below all came from one sample that was sequenced in a study of metastatic and nonmetastatic thyroid tumors. No treatment of any kind had been given to any patient before thyroid surgery. MiXCR reprocessed the PCR reads for TCRdb. The sample records about 32,000 clones, about 18% being singletons. Sequences were obtained from blood. The receptors here all came from a female donor with papillary thyroid cancer or a benign thyroid nodule (not recorded which). Some clones in this sample may be carry-over from other donors' samples.

This sequence joins TRBV6-5 and TRBJ2-7; 7 bases fit TRBD1. The CDR3 totals 14 residues. Germline V gene data show CDR1 as MNHEY and CDR2 as SVGAGI. J gave up 4 bases and V 2 bases, and 5 bases lay outside the gene matches. The CDR3 coding sequence is TGTGCCAGCAGTTACGGCGACAGGGCGTACGAGCAGTACTTC. This gives the protein CASSYGDRAYEQYF.

This clone was recorded at least ten times. CDR3 nucleotide sequence: TGTGCCAGCAGCTCGATCACCTCTAGCGGGGGGTCCAACACAGATACGCAGTATTTT. It yields the protein CASSSITSSGGSNTDTQYF. The chain carries TRBV7-1 and TRBJ2-3; 11 bases are a match to TRBD2. TRBV7-1 is an open reading frame whose function is uncertain. The trim removed 3 bases at V and 2 bases at J, leaving 13 bases unmatched. This CDR3 is built from 19 residues.

On this clone: Given a much more abundant clone one base away, this may be a read error. The sample contains more than one DNA sequence encoding this CDR3. The chain employs TRBV10-3 and TRBJ1-5, with D perhaps matching TRBD1 (6 bases). Germline-derived CDR1 and CDR2 are ENHRY and SYGVKD. V was pared by 8 bases and J by 4 bases, with 15 bases between. The CDR3 covers 14 residues. Here the CDR3 DNA reads TGTGCCATCGGATCGGACAGAAAGAATCAGCCCCAGCATTTT. This gives the protein CAIGSDRKNQPQHF.

This clone counts as medium-sized. This sequence joins TRBV6-1 and TRBJ1-5; 9 nucleotides match TRBD1. J lost 5 bases, V lost 5 bases, and 4 bases had no gene match. Germline V CDR1 and CDR2: MNHNS, SASEGT. There are 14 residues in the CDR3. CDR3 nucleotide sequence: TGTGCCAGCAGTTGGACAGGGGCGGATCAGCCCCAGCATTTT. Residues: CASSWTGADQPQHF.

V usage is TRBV4-3 and J usage is TRBJ2-6, with unresolved D. The CDR3 loop spans 15 amino acids. Germline CDR1 and CDR2: LGHNA and YSLEER. With 6 bases removed from V and 0 bases from J, the gap between germline ends came to 9 bases. CDR3 sequence (DNA): TGCGCCAGCAGGGCGGTGTCCTCTGGGGCCAACGTCCTGACTTTC. The encoded protein is CASRAVSSGANVLTF.

Ten or more counts support this clone. The chain joins TRBV29-1 to TRBJ2-7; 12 nucleotides align to TRBD1. The V gene's germline CDR1 is SQVTM and CDR2 ANQGSEA. This CDR3 contains 13 residues. The V gene end was trimmed by 7 bases and the J gene end by 5 bases; junction bases not matched to a gene: 6. The CDR3 bases are TGCAGCGCCGTGGGACAGGGGGCGGACGAGCAGTACTTC. Its protein product is CSAVGQGADEQYF.

Within the sample, this clone is medium-sized. The rearrangement uses TRBV6-2 or TRBV6-3 and TRBJ2-2; 9 bases fit TRBD1. The CDR3 length is 15 residues. Germline trimming cut 7 bases from V and 5 bases from J; bases unmatched to any gene: 8. Germline lookup yields CDR1 MNHEY and CDR2 SVGEGT. The CDR3 sequence: CASTAGQGRTGELFF. The CDR3 coding sequence is TGTGCCAGCACCGCGGGACAGGGTAGGACCGGGGAGCTGTTTTTT.

This clone was recorded only once. CDR3 in amino acids: CASSLGGSRRYEQYF. CDR3 DNA sequence: TGTGCCAGCAGCTTAGGTGGGAGTCGTAGGTACGAGCAGTACTTC. The chain combines TRBV7-2 with TRBJ2-7; maybe TRBD2 (5 bases). Trimming pared 1 base from V and 4 bases from J, leaving 14 bases between. Germline CDR1 and CDR2: SGHTA and FQGNSA. CDR3 length: 15 amino acids.

This clone was detected many times. The sample contains more than one DNA sequence encoding this CDR3. The rearrangement links TRBV29-1 to TRBJ1-1, with D perhaps TRBD1 (5 bases). The length of the CDR3 is 12 residues. V lost 3 bases and J lost 7, with 12 bases in between. CDR1 and CDR2 from the germline V gene are SQVTM and ANQGSEA. CDR3 loop: CSVDLVGGEAFF. The DNA of the CDR3 is TGCAGCGTTGATCTCGTGGGGGGTGAAGCTTTCTTT.

This clone occurred a few times. The chain recombines TRBV6-1 with TRBJ2-1; D remains ambiguous. The V and J ends lost 2 bases and 9 bases respectively, with 5 bases between them. CDR3 length: 11 amino acids. Germline loops: CDR1 MNHNS, CDR2 SASEGT. The chain's CDR3 is CASSEMSEQFF. The CDR3 DNA follows: TGTGCCAGCAGTGAAATGAGTGAGCAGTTCTTC.

This clone has a count of ten or more. V gene TRBV19 combines with J gene TRBJ2-7; no firm D call. The germline CDR1 and CDR2 sequences are LNHDA and SQIVND (reference sequence). The CDR3 is made up of 13 amino acids. The V end lost 3 bases, the J end lost 3 bases, and 9 bases lay between the germline ends. As DNA, the CDR3 is TGTGCCAGTAGTATCACACGCAGCTACGAGCAGTACTTC. Residues: CASSITRSYEQYF.

Relative to its sample, this clone is medium-sized. The chain joins TRBV6-1 to TRBJ1-6, with D possibly TRBD1 on 6 matching bases. V shed 3 bases and J shed 7 bases, with 10 bases lying between them. From germline, CDR1 is MNHNS and CDR2 SASEGT. CDR3 length equals 14 residues. The CDR3, as DNA: TGTGCCAGCAGTGACGGACAGAAGAATTCACCCCTCCACTTT. This sequence encodes CASSDGQKNSPLHF.

This clone rates as medium-sized. Here the CDR3 reads CASSQVAGSGNTIYF. CDR3 coding DNA: TGCGCCAGCAGCCAAGTTGCGGGCTCTGGAAACACCATATATTTT. This sequence joins TRBV4-1 and TRBJ1-3; D gene ambiguous. Germline-derived CDR1 and CDR2 are MGHRA and YSYEKL. The V end lost 1 base, the J end lost 0 bases, and 7 bases lay between the germline ends. This CDR3 comprises 15 residues.

This clone came up many times. The CDR3 reads CSARDKDRGGEAFF. In DNA form, the CDR3 reads TGCAGTGCTAGAGATAAGGACAGGGGCGGTGAAGCTTTCTTT. The J gene is TRBJ1-1, the V gene TRBV20-1; 9 bases line up with TRBD1. The CDR3 contains 14 residues. Per germline, CDR1 DFQATT and CDR2 SNEGSKA (reference sequence). V trimming: 0 bases; J trimming: 7 bases; junction bases outside the gene matches: 6.

This chain joins TRBV6-1 and TRBJ2-7; TRBD1 might be the D (5 bases). The CDR3 is made up of 14 amino acids. V lost 6 bases, J lost 4 bases, and 16 bases lay in between. CDR1 is MNHNS, CDR2 SASEGT, per germline. The DNA for the CDR3 is TGTGCCAGCAGCCTCCAAGACAGTCCGTACGAGCAGTACTTC. It codes for CASSLQDSPYEQYF.

This clone has ten or more counts. The chain employs TRBV25-1 and TRBJ1-5; no reliable D call. CDR1 is MGHDK, CDR2 SYGVNS, per germline. V was pared by 6 bases and J by 6 bases, with 9 bases between. CDR3 length: 12 residues. CDR3 protein: CASRDGVQPQHF. CDR3 bases: TGTGCCAGCAGGGACGGGGTTCAGCCCCAGCATTTT. Based on the CDR3 plus reference TRBV25-1 and TRBJ1-5, the full variable domain is EADIYQTPRYLVIGTGKKITLECSQTMGHDKMYWYQQDPGMELHLIHYSYGVNSTEKGDLSSESTVSRIRTEHFPLTLESARPSHTSQYLCASRDGVQPQHFGDGTRLSIL.

The gene calls are TRBV6-1 and TRBJ1-2; weak D call: TRBD1 (5 bases). Germline V lookup: CDR1 MNHNS, CDR2 SASEGT. V dropped 8 bases and J dropped 3 bases, with 16 bases sitting between them. The CDR3 is 14 residues long. DNA of the CDR3: TGTGCCAGCCGCGGAGGAGGGGAGGACTATGGCTACACCTTC. This codes for CASRGGGEDYGYTF.

This clone was counted between two and nine times. The V gene is TRBV6-2 or TRBV6-3, the J gene TRBJ1-4; tentative D call: TRBD1 (5 bases). This CDR3 is built from 18 residues. V was trimmed by 6 bases and J by 7 bases, leaving 27 bases between them. Germline V lookup: CDR1 MNHEY, CDR2 SVGEGT. CDR3 amino acids: CASSLTIQSRVGSEKLFF. DNA of the CDR3: TGTGCCAGCAGCCTCACGATCCAGAGCAGGGTTGGGAGTGAAAAACTGTTTTTT.

This clone was detected ten times or more. The V gene is TRBV5-1, the J gene TRBJ2-1; 8 bases are shared with TRBD1. V trimming: 4 bases; J trimming: 9 bases; junction bases outside the gene matches: 3. The V gene's germline CDR1 is SGHRS and CDR2 YFSETQ. This CDR3 contains 12 residues. The DNA for the CDR3 is TGCGCCAGCAGCCATGGGACAGGTGAGCAGTTCTTC. Residues: CASSHGTGEQFF.

This clone was seen a handful of times. The chain joins TRBV6-1 to TRBJ2-1; 8 bases fit TRBD2. Germline trimming cut 2 bases from V and 0 bases from J; bases unmatched to any gene: 0. The CDR3 loop spans 15 amino acids. Germline assignment: CDR1 MNHNS and CDR2 SASEGT. The CDR3 region has the DNA TGTGCCAGCAGTGAACTAGCGGGCTCCTACAATGAGCAGTTCTTC. Residues: CASSELAGSYNEQFF.